The sequence of this T cell receptor (beta chain) was determined in a study of OX40 agonist ivuxolimab in advanced cancers. Study in general: A mean age of roughly 66 years, range about 20 to 79, was recorded, and over 65% were male.

Exclusion applied to patients with autoimmune disease history or systemic immunosuppression. Libraries were prepared by immunoSEQ multiplex PCR; TCRdb keeps only in-frame clonotypes and omits some of them. The table shows under 80,000 clones, with around 86% occurring only once. Germline CDR1 reads ENHRY; CDR2 reads SYGVKD. Between the trimmed V and J ends, which lost 1 base and 4 bases, there was a span of 15 bases. CDR3 size: 16 residues. The material was CD4+ or CD8+ T cells sorted from blood, obtained in a trial of the OX40 agonist ivuxolimab. The gene calls are TRBV10-3 and TRBJ2-3; tentative D call: TRBD2 (6 bases). The sequence was collected from an adult with an advanced solid tumor such as melanoma, head and neck, liver or kidney cancer. CDR3 sequence reads: CAISELGGEVSDTQYF. The CDR3 DNA is TGTGCCATCAGTGAGTTGGGGGGAGAGGTCTCAGATACGCAGTATTTT.